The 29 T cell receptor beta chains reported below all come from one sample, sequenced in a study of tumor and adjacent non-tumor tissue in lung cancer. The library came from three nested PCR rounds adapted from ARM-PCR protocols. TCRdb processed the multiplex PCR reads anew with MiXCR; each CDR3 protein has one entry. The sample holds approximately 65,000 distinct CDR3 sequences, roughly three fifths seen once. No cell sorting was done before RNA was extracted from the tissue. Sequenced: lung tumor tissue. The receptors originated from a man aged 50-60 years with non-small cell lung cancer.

CDR3 DNA: TGTGCCAGCAGCCGAGGACAGGGGTTAGAGACCCAGTACTTC. Its translation is CASSRGQGLETQYF. J is TRBJ2-5 and V is TRBV14; 9 bases match TRBD1. V was pared by 4 bases and J by 4 bases, with 4 bases of the junction left unmatched. Germline V gene sequence: CDR1 SGHDN, CDR2 FVKESK. The CDR3 extends over 14 amino acids.

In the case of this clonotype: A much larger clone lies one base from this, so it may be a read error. This CDR3 is CSVRTPEAFF. In DNA, the CDR3 is TGCAGTGTCCGGACCCCTGAAGCTTTCTTT. This chain links TRBV20-1 with TRBJ1-1; D ambiguous. Germline loops: CDR1 DFQATT, CDR2 SNEGSKA (reference sequence). The CDR3 covers 10 residues. With 7 bases removed from V and 6 bases from J, the gap between germline ends came to 9 bases.

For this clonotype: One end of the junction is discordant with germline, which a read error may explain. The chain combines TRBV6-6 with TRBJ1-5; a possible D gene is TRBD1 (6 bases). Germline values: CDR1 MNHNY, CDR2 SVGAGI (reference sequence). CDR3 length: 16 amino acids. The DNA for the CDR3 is TGTGCTAGCAGTCACTCGCCAGGGGAAAGAGATCAGCCCCAGCATTTT. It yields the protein CASSHSPGERDQPQHF.

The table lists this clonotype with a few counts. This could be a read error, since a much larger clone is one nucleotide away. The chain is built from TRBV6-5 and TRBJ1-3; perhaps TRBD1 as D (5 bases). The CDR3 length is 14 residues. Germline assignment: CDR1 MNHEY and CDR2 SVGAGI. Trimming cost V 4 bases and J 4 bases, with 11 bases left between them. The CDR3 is CASSSRGTGNTIYF. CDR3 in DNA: TGTGCCAGCAGTTCCCGAGGGACGGGAAACACCATATATTTT.

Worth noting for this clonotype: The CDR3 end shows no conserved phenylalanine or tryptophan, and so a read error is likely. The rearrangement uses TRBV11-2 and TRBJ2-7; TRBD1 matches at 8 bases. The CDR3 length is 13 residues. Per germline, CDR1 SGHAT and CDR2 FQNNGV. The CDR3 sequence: CARSLDRGSEQYY. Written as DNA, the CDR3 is TGTGCCAGAAGCTTAGACAGGGGTAGCGAGCAGTACTAC.

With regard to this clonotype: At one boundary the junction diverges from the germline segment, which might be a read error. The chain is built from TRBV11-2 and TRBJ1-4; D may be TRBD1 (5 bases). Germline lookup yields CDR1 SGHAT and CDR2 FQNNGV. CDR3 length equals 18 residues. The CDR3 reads CVSSQPARDQGLNEKLFF. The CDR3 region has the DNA TGTGTCAGCAGCCAACCCGCTAGGGATCAGGGACTTAATGAAAAACTGTTTTTT.

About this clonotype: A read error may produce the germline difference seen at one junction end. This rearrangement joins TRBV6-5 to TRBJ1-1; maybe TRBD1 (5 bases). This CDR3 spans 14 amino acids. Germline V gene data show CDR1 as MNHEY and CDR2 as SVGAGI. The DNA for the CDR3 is TGTACCAGCAGTTGGGACTTCGGTAACACTGAAGCTTTCTTT. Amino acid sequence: CTSSWDFGNTEAFF.

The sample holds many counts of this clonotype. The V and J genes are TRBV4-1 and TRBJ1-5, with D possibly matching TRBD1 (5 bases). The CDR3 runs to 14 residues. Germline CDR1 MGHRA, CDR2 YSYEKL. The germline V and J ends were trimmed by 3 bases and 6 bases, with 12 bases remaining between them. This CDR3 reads CASSQVPGSQPQHF. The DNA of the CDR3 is TGCGCCAGCAGCCAGGTGCCAGGGAGTCAGCCCCAGCATTTT.

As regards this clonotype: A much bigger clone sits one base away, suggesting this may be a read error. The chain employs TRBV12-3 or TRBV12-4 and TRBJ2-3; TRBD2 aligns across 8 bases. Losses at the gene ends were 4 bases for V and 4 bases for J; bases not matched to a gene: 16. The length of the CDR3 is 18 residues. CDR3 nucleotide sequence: TGTGCCAGCAGTTCGCCGGGACTAGTGGGGGGGCTGTCAGATACGCAGTATTTT. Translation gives CASSSPGLVGGLSDTQYF.

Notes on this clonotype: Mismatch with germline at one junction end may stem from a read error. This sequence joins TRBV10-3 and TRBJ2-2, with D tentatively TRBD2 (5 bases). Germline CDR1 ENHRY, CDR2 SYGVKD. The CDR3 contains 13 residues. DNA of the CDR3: TGTGCCATCAGTGCCACAAGCACCGGGGAGATGTTTTTT. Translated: CAISATSTGEMFF.

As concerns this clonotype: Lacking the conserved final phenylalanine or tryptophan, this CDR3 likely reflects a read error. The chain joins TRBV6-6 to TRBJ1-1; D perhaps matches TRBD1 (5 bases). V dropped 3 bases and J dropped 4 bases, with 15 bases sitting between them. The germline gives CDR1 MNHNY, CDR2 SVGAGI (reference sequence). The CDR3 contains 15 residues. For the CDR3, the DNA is TGTGCCAGCAGTTATGGCCGCCCCGGGACCACTGAAGCTTTCCTT. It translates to CASSYGRPGTTEAFL.

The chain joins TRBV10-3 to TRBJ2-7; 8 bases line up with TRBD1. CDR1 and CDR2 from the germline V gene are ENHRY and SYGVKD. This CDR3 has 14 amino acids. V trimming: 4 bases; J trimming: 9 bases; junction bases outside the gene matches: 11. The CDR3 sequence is CAISGLTGVSGQYF. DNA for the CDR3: TGTGCCATCAGTGGATTGACAGGGGTGTCGGGGCAGTACTTC.

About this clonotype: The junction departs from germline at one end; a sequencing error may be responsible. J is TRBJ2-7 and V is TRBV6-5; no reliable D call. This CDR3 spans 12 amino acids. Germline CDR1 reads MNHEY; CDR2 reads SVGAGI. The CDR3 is CVSSTPPHEQYF. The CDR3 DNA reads TGTGTCAGCAGTACACCCCCTCACGAGCAGTACTTC.

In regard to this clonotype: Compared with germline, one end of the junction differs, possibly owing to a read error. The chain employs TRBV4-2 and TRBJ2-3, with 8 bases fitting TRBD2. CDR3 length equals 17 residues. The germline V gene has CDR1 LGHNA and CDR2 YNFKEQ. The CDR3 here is CASSQDRAGGSTDTHYF. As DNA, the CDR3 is TGTGCCAGCAGCCAAGATCGGGCGGGGGGAAGCACAGATACGCATTATTTT.

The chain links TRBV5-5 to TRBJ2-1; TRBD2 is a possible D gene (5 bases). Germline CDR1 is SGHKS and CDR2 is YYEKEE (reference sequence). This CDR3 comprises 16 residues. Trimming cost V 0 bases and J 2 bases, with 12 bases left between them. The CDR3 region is CASSLAPGMPYNEQFF. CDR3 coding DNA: TGTGCCAGCAGCTTGGCTCCGGGGATGCCCTACAATGAGCAGTTCTTC.

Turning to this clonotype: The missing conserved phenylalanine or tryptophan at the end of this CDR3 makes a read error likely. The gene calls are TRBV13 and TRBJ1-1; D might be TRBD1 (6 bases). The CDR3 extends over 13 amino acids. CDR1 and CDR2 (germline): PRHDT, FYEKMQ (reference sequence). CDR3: CGSSLGGGGEAFI. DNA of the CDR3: TGTGGCAGCAGCTTAGGTGGGGGCGGTGAAGCTTTCATT.

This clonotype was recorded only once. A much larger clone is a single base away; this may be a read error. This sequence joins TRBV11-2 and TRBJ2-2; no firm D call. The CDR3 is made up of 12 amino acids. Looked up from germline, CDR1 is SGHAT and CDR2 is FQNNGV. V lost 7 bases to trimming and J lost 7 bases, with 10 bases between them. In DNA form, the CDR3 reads TGTGCCAGCAACGTGTACGTCGGGGAGCTGTTTTTT. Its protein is CASNVYVGELFF.

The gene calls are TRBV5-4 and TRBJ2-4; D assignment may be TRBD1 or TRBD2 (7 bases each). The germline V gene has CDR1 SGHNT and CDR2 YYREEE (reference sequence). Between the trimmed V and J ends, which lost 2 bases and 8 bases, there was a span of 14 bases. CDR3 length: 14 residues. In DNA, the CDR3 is TGTGCCAGCAGCTTCGACAGGGCGGGGGACATTCAGTACTTC. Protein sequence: CASSFDRAGDIQYF.

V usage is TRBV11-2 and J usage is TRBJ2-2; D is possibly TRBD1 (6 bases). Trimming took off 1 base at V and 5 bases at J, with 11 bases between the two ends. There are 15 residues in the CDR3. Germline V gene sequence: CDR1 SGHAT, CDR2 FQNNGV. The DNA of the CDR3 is TGTGCCAGCAGCTTAGTCGGGACATTAACCGGGGAGCTGTTTTTT. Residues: CASSLVGTLTGELFF.

CDR3 protein: CASNMQPWQGNSPLHF. The CDR3 DNA follows: TGCGCCAGCAACATGCAACCGTGGCAGGGAAATTCACCCCTCCACTTT. The chain joins TRBV5-1 to TRBJ1-6, with a tentative D call TRBD1 (5 bases). The V end lost 6 bases, the J end lost 7 bases, and 20 bases lay between the germline ends. Germline assignment: CDR1 SGHRS and CDR2 YFSETQ. The CDR3 length is 16 residues.

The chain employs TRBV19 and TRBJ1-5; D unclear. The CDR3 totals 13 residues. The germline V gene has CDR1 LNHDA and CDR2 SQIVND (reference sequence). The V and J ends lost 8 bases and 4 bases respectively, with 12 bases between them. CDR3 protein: CASRKGRNQPQHF. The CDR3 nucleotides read TGTGCCAGTCGGAAGGGCCGAAATCAGCCCCAGCATTTT.

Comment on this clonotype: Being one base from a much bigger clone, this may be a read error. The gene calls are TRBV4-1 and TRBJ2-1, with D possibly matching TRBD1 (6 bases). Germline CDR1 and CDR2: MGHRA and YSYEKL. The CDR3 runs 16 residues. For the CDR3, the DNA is TGCGCCAGCAGCGGCGCCAGGGGATACTCCTACAAGGAGCAGTTCTTC. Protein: CASSGARGYSYKEQFF.

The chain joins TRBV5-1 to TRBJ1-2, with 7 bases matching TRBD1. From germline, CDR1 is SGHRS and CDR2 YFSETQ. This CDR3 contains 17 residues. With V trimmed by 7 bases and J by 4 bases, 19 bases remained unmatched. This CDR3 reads CASGMAWDRLGIYGYTF. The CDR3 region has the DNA TGCGCCAGCGGCATGGCTTGGGACAGACTCGGGATCTATGGCTACACCTTC.

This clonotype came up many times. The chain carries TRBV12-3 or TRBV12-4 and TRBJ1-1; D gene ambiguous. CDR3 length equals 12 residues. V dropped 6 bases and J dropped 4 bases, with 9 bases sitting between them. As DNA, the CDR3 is TGTGCCAGCAGGGTCACGAGCACTGAAGCTTTCTTT. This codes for CASRVTSTEAFF.

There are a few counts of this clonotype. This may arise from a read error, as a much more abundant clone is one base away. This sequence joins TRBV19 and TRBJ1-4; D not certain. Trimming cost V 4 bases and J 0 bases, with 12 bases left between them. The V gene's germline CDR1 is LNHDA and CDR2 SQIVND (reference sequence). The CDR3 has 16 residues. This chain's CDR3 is CASSRTSCATNEKLFF. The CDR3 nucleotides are TGTGCCAGTAGTAGAACGTCCTGCGCAACTAATGAAAAACTGTTTTTT.

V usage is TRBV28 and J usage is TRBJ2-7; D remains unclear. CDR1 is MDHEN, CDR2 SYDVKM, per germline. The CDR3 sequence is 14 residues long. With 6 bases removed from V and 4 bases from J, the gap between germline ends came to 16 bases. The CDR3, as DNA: TGTGCCAGCAGCCCCACTATCGTCACATACGAGCAGTACTTC. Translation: CASSPTIVTYEQYF.

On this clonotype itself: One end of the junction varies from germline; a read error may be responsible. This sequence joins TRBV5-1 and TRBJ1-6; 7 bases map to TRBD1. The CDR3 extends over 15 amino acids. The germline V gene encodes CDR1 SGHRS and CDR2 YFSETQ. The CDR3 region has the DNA TGCGCCAGCAACATGGGACAGCGAAATAATACACCCCTCCACTTT. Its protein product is CASNMGQRNNTPLHF.

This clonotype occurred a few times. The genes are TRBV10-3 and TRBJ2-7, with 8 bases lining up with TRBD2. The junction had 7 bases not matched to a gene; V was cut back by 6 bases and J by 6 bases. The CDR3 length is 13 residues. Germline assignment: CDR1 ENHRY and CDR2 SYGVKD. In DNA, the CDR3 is TGTGCCATCAGCCCCGAGCGGGAGCTCGAGCAGTACTTC. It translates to CAISPERELEQYF.

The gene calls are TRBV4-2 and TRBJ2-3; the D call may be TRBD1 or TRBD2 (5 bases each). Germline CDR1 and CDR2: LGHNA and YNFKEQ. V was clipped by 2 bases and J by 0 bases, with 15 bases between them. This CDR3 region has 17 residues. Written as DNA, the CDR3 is TGTGCCAGCAGCCAAAGTATTGAGGGGATGAGCACAGATACGCAGTATTTT. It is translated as CASSQSIEGMSTDTQYF.